This T cell receptor (beta chain) was captured by sequencing in a study of metastatic and nonmetastatic thyroid tumors. TCRdb re-called clones via MiXCR from the PCR reads. Found here are approximately 31,000 clones, roughly 18% of them singletons; the top ten hold more than 9%. Prior to thyroid surgery, none of the patients had received any treatment. Trimming cost V 0 bases and J 3 bases, with 10 bases left between them. The CDR3 is made up of 15 amino acids. Germline loops: CDR1 MNHEY, CDR2 SVGEGT. The sequenced material came from blood. This TCR was recovered from a female donor with papillary thyroid cancer or a benign thyroid nodule (not recorded which). Some clones in this sample may be carry-over from other donors' samples. The chain is built from TRBV6-2 or TRBV6-3 and TRBJ2-3; unclear D gene. DNA for the CDR3: TGTGCCAGCAGTTACTCTTACATTGGTACAGATACGCAGTATTTT. Protein sequence: CASSYSYIGTDTQYF.